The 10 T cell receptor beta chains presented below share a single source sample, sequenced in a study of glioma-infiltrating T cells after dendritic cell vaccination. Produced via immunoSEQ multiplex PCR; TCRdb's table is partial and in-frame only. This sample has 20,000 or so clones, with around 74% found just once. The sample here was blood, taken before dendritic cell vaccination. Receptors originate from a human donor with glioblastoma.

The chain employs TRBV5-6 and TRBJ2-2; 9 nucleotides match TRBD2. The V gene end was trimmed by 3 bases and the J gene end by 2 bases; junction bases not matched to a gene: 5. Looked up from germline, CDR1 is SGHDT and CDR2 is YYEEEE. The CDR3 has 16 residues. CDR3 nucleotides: TGTGCCAGCAGCTCTCAAGCGGGGGGAAACACCGGGGAGCTGTTTTTT. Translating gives CASSSQAGGNTGELFF.

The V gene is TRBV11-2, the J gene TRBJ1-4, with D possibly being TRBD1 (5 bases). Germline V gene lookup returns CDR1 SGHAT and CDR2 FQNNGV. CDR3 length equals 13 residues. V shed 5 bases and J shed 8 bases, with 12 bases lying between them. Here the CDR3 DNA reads TGTGCCAGCAGCCCCGGGGGGGACGAAAAACTGTTTTTT. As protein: CASSPGGDEKLFF. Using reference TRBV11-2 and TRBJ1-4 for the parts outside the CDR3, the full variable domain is EAGVAQSPRYKIIEKRQSVAFWCNPISGHATLYWYQQILGQGPKLLIQFQNNGVVDDSQLPKDRFSAERLKGVDSTLKIQPAKLEDSAVYLCASSPGGDEKLFFGSGTQLSVL.

For the CDR3, the DNA is TGTGCCATCAGTGAGTCGACAAGTAGGCGGGGAGAGCAGTTCTTC. This sequence encodes CAISESTSRRGEQFF. The V gene is TRBV10-3, the J gene TRBJ2-1; possible D gene TRBD2, 6 bases. The CDR3 runs 15 residues. Trimming removed 0 bases at V and 10 bases at J, with 16 bases between. Per the germline V gene, CDR1 is ENHRY and CDR2 is SYGVKD.

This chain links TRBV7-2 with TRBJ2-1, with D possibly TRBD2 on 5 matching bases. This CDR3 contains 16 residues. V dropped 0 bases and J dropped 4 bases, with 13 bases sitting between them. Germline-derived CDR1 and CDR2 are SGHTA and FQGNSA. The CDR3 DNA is TGTGCCAGCAGCTTAGCCCGGGGATCTCTATACAATGAGCAGTTCTTC. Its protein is CASSLARGSLYNEQFF.

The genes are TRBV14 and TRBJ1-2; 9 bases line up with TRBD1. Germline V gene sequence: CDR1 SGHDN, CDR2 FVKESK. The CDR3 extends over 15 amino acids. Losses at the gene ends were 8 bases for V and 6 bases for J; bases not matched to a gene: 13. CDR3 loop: CASVGPFDRGNGYTF. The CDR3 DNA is TGTGCCAGCGTCGGACCCTTCGACAGGGGGAATGGCTACACCTTC.

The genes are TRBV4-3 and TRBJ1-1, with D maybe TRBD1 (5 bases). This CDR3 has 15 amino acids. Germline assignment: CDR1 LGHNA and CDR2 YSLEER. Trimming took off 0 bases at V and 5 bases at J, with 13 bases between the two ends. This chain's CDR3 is CASSQDSPGWTEAFF. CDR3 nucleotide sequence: TGCGCCAGCAGCCAAGATTCGCCAGGGTGGACTGAAGCTTTCTTT.

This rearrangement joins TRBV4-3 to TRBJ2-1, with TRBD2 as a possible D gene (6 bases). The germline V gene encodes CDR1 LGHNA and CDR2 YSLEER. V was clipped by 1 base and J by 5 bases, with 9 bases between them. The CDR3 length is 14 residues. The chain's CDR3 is CASSQVSGDNEQFF. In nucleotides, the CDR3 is TGCGCCAGCAGCCAAGTTTCGGGGGACAATGAGCAGTTCTTC.

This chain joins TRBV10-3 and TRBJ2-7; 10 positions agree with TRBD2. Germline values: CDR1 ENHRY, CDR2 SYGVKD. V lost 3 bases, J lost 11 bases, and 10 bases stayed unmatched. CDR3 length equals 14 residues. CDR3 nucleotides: TGTGCCATCAGTGACCGGGCTAGCGGGAGAGTAGAGTACTTC. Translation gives CAISDRASGRVEYF.

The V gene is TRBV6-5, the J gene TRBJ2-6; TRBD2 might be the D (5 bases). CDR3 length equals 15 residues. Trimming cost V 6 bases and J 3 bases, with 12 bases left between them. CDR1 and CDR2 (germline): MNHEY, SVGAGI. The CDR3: CASRPGGSGANVLTF. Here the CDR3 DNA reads TGTGCCAGCAGGCCAGGAGGAAGTGGGGCCAACGTCCTGACTTTC.

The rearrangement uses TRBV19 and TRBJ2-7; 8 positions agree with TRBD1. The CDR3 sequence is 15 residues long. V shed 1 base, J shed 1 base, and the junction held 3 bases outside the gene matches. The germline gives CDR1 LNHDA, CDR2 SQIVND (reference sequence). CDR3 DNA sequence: TGTGCCAGTAGTATAGGAACAGGGGGTTCCTACGAGCAGTACTTC. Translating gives CASSIGTGGSYEQYF.